This T cell receptor (beta chain) was recovered during a study of T-cell memory formation after mild COVID-19. Study at large: Largely, the TCR clusters proved donor specific.

A 5'RACE reaction primed in the constant segment made cDNA libraries of TCR alpha and TCR beta, and these carried sample barcodes and UMIs. TCRdb recomputed calls from the 5' RACE reads with MiXCR, one row per CDR3 protein. The sample has roughly 400,000 distinct CDR3 sequences; roughly 15% are singletons. V lost 8 bases to trimming and J lost 1 base, with 14 bases between them. The length of the CDR3 is 14 residues. Germline CDR1 is MGHRA and CDR2 is YSYEKL. Study-wide points: The study detected some responding clones in pre-infection memory, suggesting cross-reactive memory joined. Chiefly within CM and EM were the contracting CD4+ clones; CD8+ ones were within EMRA.

A note on this clonotype: Antigen: not known.

Specimen: PBMCs or a T cell subset sorted from them (not recorded which). This receptor was obtained from a man aged 18 to 35 who had mild COVID-19 (a few samples of this study predate the infection). Cell type and time point are not known. The chain combines TRBV4-1 with TRBJ2-5; maybe TRBD2 (5 bases). The CDR3 sequence: CASSRAEGQETQYF. The CDR3 nucleotides read TGCGCCAGCTCTAGGGCCGAGGGCCAAGAGACCCAGTACTTC.